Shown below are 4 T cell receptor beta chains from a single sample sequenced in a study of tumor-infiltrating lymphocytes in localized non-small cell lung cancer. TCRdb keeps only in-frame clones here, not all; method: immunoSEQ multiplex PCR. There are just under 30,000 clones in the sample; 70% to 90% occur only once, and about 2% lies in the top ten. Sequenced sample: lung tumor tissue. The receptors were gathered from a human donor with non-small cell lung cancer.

CDR3 region: CASSPKGSQNIQYF. The DNA for the CDR3 is TGTGCCAGCAGCCCCAAGGGTAGCCAAAACATTCAGTACTTC. This rearrangement joins TRBV5-4 to TRBJ2-4; no clear D gene. The CDR3 runs 14 residues. Per the germline V gene, CDR1 is SGHNT and CDR2 is YYREEE (reference sequence). Trimming removed 4 bases at V and 5 bases at J, with 13 bases between.

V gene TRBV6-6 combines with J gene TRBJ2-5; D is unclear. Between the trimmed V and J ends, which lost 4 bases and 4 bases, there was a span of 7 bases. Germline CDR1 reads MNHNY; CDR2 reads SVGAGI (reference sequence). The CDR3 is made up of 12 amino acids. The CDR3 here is CASSLEGETQYF. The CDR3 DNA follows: TGTGCCAGCAGTTTAGAAGGAGAGACCCAGTACTTC.

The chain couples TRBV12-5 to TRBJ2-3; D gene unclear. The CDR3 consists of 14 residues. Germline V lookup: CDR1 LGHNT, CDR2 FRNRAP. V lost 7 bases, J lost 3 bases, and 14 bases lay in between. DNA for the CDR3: TGTGCTAGTGCTGATTTCAGTAGAACAGATACGCAGTATTTT. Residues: CASADFSRTDTQYF.

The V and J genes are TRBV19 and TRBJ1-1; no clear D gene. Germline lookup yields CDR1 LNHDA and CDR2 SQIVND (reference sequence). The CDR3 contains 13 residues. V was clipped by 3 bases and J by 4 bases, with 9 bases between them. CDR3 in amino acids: CASSMAGFTEAFF. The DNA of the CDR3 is TGTGCCAGTAGTATGGCGGGATTCACTGAAGCTTTCTTT. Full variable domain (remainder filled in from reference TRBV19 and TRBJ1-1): DGGITQSPKYLFRKEGQNVTLSCEQNLNHDAMYWYRQDPGQGLRLIYYSQIVNDFQKGDIAEGYSVSREKKESFPLTVTSAQKNPTAFYLCASSMAGFTEAFFGQGTRLTVV.